This T cell receptor (beta chain) derives from a study of blood T cell repertoires in COVID-19. Study-wide background: Researchers got acute and convalescent COVID-19 samples from the United States, Italy and Spain.

Here immunoSEQ multiplex PCR was the method, and the copy in TCRdb shows in-frame clones only, minus some. The top ten hold approximately 0.25% of the sample, which has around 620,000 clones, approximately 90% seen once. Germline V gives CDR1 MRHNA, CDR2 SNTAGT. V shed 0 bases, J shed 8 bases, and the junction held 11 bases outside the gene matches. This CDR3 spans 16 amino acids. This rearrangement joins TRBV6-4 to TRBJ1-2; TRBD1 aligns across 8 bases. This receptor was obtained from a woman aged 18-35 years with acute or convalescent COVID-19. What was sequenced was peripheral blood. The CDR3 reads CASSDSSRGPTWGYTF. DNA of the CDR3: TGTGCCAGCAGTGACTCGAGCAGGGGGCCCACGTGGGGCTACACCTTC.